A selection of T cell receptor beta chains follows, all from one sample in a study of T cells in tumors after PD-1 blockade. Clones were read by immunoSEQ multiplex PCR, and TCRdb kept only the in-frame ones, dropping some. The table includes roughly 14,000 clones, 82% detected once. Specimen: PBMCs, collected after anti-PD-1 treatment. The source of these receptors is a human donor with basal cell carcinoma. CDR3s include the opening cysteine and the closing phenylalanine or tryptophan. The order of the fields is J gene, clone size, V gene, D gene, CDR3 DNA, CDR3 protein. D genes are given only for firm matches. Not all rows give a size; the values are once, few, many and, for expanded clones, a class.

TRBJ1-2 | . | TRBV5-1 | TRBD1 | TGCGCCAGCAGCTCGGGCACAGGGGACTATGGCTACACCTTC | CASSSGTGDYGYTF
TRBJ2-2 | . | TRBV7-2 | . | TGTGCCAGCAGTCAACTCGGGGGCGCTGACACCGGGGAGCTGTTTTTT | CASSQLGGADTGELFF
TRBJ1-3 | . | TRBV7-9 | . | TGTGCCAGCAGCTTAGACGGCCAGGTGGGAAACACCATATATTTT | CASSLDGQVGNTIYF
TRBJ2-1 | . | TRBV4-1 | . | TGCGCCAGCAGCCAAGGAGGTGGGATGAGGGGCTCCTACAATGAGCAGTTCTTC | CASSQGGGMRGSYNEQFF
TRBJ2-7 | . | TRBV7-6 | . | TGTGCCAGCAGCTTAGAGCCCGACAGGACCTACGAGCAGTACTTC | CASSLEPDRTYEQYF
TRBJ1-2 | . | TRBV6-2/TRBV6-3 | TRBD1 | TGTGCCAGCAGTCTGACAGGGGCTGGCTACACCTTC | CASSLTGAGYTF
TRBJ2-1 | . | TRBV2 | . | TGTGCCAGCAGTGAGGGGCAGGGGTTGTACAATGAGCAGTTCTTC | CASSEGQGLYNEQFF
TRBJ1-1 | . | TRBV6-6 | . | TGTGCCAGCAGAGTGACAGCGAACACTGAAGCTTTCTTT | CASRVTANTEAFF
TRBJ2-1 | large | TRBV10-3 | . | TGTGCCATCAGTGAAGGGAATGAGCAGTTCTTC | CAISEGNEQFF
TRBJ2-7 | . | TRBV21-1 | . | TGTGCCAGCAGCAGGAGGGGGGGCCCCGGGGAGCAGTACTTC | CASSRRGGPGEQYF
TRBJ2-3 | . | TRBV6-4 | TRBD1 | TGTGCCAGCAGTTCAAATCCGGGACAGCCCACAGATACGCAGTATTTT | CASSSNPGQPTDTQYF
TRBJ1-1 | . | TRBV25-1 | TRBD1 | TGTGCCAGCAGTGACACCAGAGGGACAGGCGGAGAAGCTTTCTTT | CASSDTRGTGGEAFF
TRBJ2-3 | few | TRBV10-2 | . | TGCGCCAGCAGTGAAGGTTCGGTGGGGACAGATACGCAGTATTTT | CASSEGSVGTDTQYF
TRBJ2-1 | . | TRBV20-1 | TRBD2 | TGCAGTGCTAGTACCGCCCGAAGCGGGAGGGATGAGCAGTTCTTC | CSASTARSGRDEQFF
TRBJ2-3 | few | TRBV19 | . | TGTGCCAAAATCGGACCCGACGACAGGAGCACAGATACGCAGTATTTT | CAKIGPDDRSTDTQYF
TRBJ2-7 | . | TRBV3-1/TRBV3-2 | TRBD2 | TGCGCCAGCAGCCTAGCGGGAGCCTACTACGAGCAGTACTTC | CASSLAGAYYEQYF
TRBJ2-1 | once | TRBV2 | TRBD1 | TGTGCCAGCAGTACGAGGACAGGGGACAATGAGCAGTTCTTC | CASSTRTGDNEQFF
TRBJ1-5 | medium-sized | TRBV6-4 | TRBD1 | TGTGCCAGCAGTGCTACAGGGGGCGAAGGTCAGCCCCAGCATTTT | CASSATGGEGQPQHF
TRBJ2-4 | . | TRBV19 | TRBD2 | TGTGCCAGTAGTAACCAGCGGGGAAGAGCCAAAAACATTCAGTACTTC | CASSNQRGRAKNIQYF
TRBJ1-4 | . | TRBV27 | . | TGTGCCAGCTACAGTATGGGGGAGCCTAATGAAAAACTGTTTTTT | CASYSMGEPNEKLFF
TRBJ1-3 | . | TRBV9 | . | TGTGCCAGCAGCGTAGGCGGGACGGGAGGAAACACCATATATTTT | CASSVGGTGGNTIYF
TRBJ2-7 | . | TRBV27 | . | TGTGCCAGCAGTTTATCGTCCATCCCCTACGAGCAGTACTTC | CASSLSSIPYEQYF
TRBJ2-1 | few | TRBV2 | TRBD2 | TGTGCCCCCAGTGAAGGGGGGGCGCGGGAGGGGAGCTCCTACAATGAGCAGTTCTTC | CAPSEGGAREGSSYNEQFF
TRBJ2-7 | . | TRBV19 | TRBD2 | TGTGCCAGTAGTACGACTAGCAGCTACGAGCAGTACTTC | CASSTTSSYEQYF
TRBJ2-1 | . | TRBV4-2 | . | TGTGCCAGCAGCCAAGTGCCAAGGATGGGTGAGCAGTTCTTC | CASSQVPRMGEQFF
TRBJ2-3 | . | TRBV10-3 | . | TGTGCCATCAGTGAGTCCCGGGTAGATACGCAGTATTTT | CAISESRVDTQYF
TRBJ1-2 | . | TRBV29-1 | . | TGCAGCGTTGAAAAACCGGTACAGGGAGGTTATGGCTACACCTTC | CSVEKPVQGGYGYTF
TRBJ2-2 | . | TRBV2 | TRBD1 | TGTGCCAGCACGACAGGGCGGACCGGGGAGCTGTTTTTT | CASTTGRTGELFF
TRBJ2-2 | . | TRBV5-6 | TRBD1 | TGTGCCAGCAGCCCGATCTTCAGACAGGGGAGCACCGGGGAGCTGTTTTTT | CASSPIFRQGSTGELFF
TRBJ2-1 | medium-sized | TRBV10-3 | . | TGTGCCATCAGTGCGGGTAATGAGCAGTTCTTC | CAISAGNEQFF
TRBJ2-1 | . | TRBV12-2 | . | TGTGCAAGTCGCTCCCGAGGGCCCGGGAGCTCCTACAATGAGCAGTTCTTC | CASRSRGPGSSYNEQFF
TRBJ1-5 | . | TRBV18 | TRBD1 | TGTGCCAGCTCAGAGGGCAGGGGGTTCCATCAGCCCCAGCATTTT | CASSEGRGFHQPQHF
TRBJ2-7 | . | TRBV5-1 | TRBD1 | TGCGCCAGCAGCTTAAGACAGGGGGGTCCCTACGAGCAGTACTTC | CASSLRQGGPYEQYF
TRBJ2-5 | once | TRBV7-2 | . | TGTGCCAGCAGCTTAGCAGGGGCTGAGACCCAGTACTTC | CASSLAGAETQYF
TRBJ2-7 | medium-sized | TRBV4-1 | TRBD1 | TGCGCCAGCAGCCAAGAGGACAGGAGGTACGAGCAGTACTTC | CASSQEDRRYEQYF